The rows below give T cell receptor beta chains drawn from one sample of a study of tumor-infiltrating lymphocytes in primary liver carcinoma. TCRdb re-called the multiplex PCR reads through MiXCR, storing one row per CDR3 protein. Among 70,000 to 85,000 distinct CDR3 sequences, roughly two thirds were seen once, and the ten largest hold about an eighth. The sequenced material came from liver tumor tissue from sampling region 4. Every receptor here comes from a woman aged 55-69 years with primary liver carcinoma and hepatitis B virus infection. The CDR3 runs from the conserved cysteine through the conserved F or W. Each record gives: V gene, CDR3 length, clone size, D gene, J gene, CDR3 protein, CDR3 DNA. D genes are given only for firm matches. Size values are once, few and many counts, or a class for expanded clones, and some rows have none.

>TRBV5-1|16|-|-|TRBJ2-1
CASSFLTDTSYNEQFF
TGCGCCAGCAGCTTTTTAACGGACACGAGCTACAATGAGCAGTTCTTC
>TRBV6-1|16|medium-sized|TRBD2|TRBJ2-1
CASTSPGSGTGNEQFF
TGTGCCAGCACCTCCCCTGGGAGCGGGACGGGAAATGAGCAGTTCTTC
>TRBV30|14|-|-|TRBJ2-1
CAWSVLTYYNEQFF
TGTGCCTGGAGTGTACTAACCTACTACAATGAGCAGTTCTTC
>TRBV10-1|15|-|TRBD2|TRBJ2-5
CASSESTIGRETQYF
TGTGCCAGCAGTGAGTCTACCATCGGGAGGGAGACCCAGTACTTC
>TRBV6-2/TRBV6-3|16|-|-|TRBJ2-1
CASKTPVNIRDNEQFF
TGTGCCAGCAAAACTCCGGTGAATATCCGGGACAATGAGCAGTTCTTC
>TRBV28|12|-|-|TRBJ1-1
CASSLRNPEAFF
TGTGCCAGCAGTTTAAGGAATCCTGAAGCTTTCTTT
>TRBV5-1|16|many|-|TRBJ2-1
CASSPSSRPPYNEQFF
TGCGCCAGCAGCCCCAGCTCAAGGCCTCCCTACAATGAGCAGTTCTTC
>TRBV11-2|14|-|TRBD1|TRBJ1-2
CAGSLIGQGYGYIF
TGTGCCGGCAGCTTAATCGGACAGGGATATGGCTACATCTTC
>TRBV11-2|16|-|TRBD1|TRBJ2-7
CVSSLEGQGSPHEQYF
TGTGTCAGTAGCTTAGAGGGACAGGGGTCTCCCCACGAGCAGTACTTC
>TRBV5-1|16|-|-|TRBJ2-1
CASSFFGTVAYNEQFF
TGTGCCAGCAGCTTCTTCGGTACAGTCGCCTACAATGAGCAGTTCTTC
>TRBV11-2|15|-|TRBD1|TRBJ2-7
CASSSHMGQIYGQYF
TGTGCCAGCAGCTCTCACATGGGACAGATTTACGGGCAATACTTC
>TRBV28|16|-|-|TRBJ2-3
CASSLGPGDPTDTPYF
TGTGCCAGCAGTTTGGGCCCCGGGGACCCTACAGATACGCCGTATTTT
>TRBV6-1|13|many|-|TRBJ1-1
CASSSYRDTEAFF
TGTGCCAGCAGTTCTTACAGAGACACTGAAGCTTTCTTT
>TRBV6-1|16|-|TRBD1|TRBJ1-5
CTSRDRGLCSNQPQHF
TGTACCAGTAGGGACAGGGGCCTCTGTAGCAATCAGCCCCAGCATTTT
>TRBV6-6|11|-|-|TRBJ1-2
CASSYQTGNAF
TGTGCCAGCAGTTATCAGACCGGCAACGCCTTC
>TRBV10-3|15|-|TRBD1|TRBJ1-1
CANTRGTAMNTEALF
TGTGCCAACACGAGAGGGACAGCTATGAACACTGAAGCTCTCTTT
>TRBV6-2/TRBV6-3|15|-|TRBD1|TRBJ1-1
CVSSSLRQGSSETFF
TGTGTCAGCAGTTCGTTAAGACAGGGTTCTTCTGAAACTTTCTTT
>TRBV10-2|14|-|-|TRBJ2-7
CASSERGFSNEQYF
TGCGCCAGCAGTGAGAGGGGGTTCTCCAACGAGCAGTACTTC
>TRBV11-2|15|few|TRBD1|TRBJ1-2
CASSFSITGGGGYTF
TGTGCCAGCAGCTTCTCAATCACAGGGGGAGGAGGCTACACCTTC
>TRBV11-2|16|-|-|TRBJ2-7
CAKSLASGAGGHEQYF
TGTGCCAAGAGCTTAGCGTCGGGGGCAGGAGGCCACGAGCAGTACTTC
>TRBV6-6|15|-|-|TRBJ2-2
CASLGSNGLTGEPFF
TGTGCCAGCCTCGGGTCCAACGGGTTAACCGGGGAGCCGTTTTTT
>TRBV19|17|-|TRBD2|TRBJ2-1
CASSTRLAGVGSDEQFF
TGTGCCAGTAGTACTCGACTAGCGGGAGTCGGGTCGGATGAGCAGTTCTTC
>TRBV11-3|19|-|TRBD1|TRBJ2-1
CASNAGQGGLVGGFNEQSF
TGTGCCAGCAACGCCGGACAGGGGGGACTAGTGGGAGGATTCAATGAGCAGTCCTTC
>TRBV5-1|14|-|-|TRBJ2-3
CASRTGEVTDTQYF
TGCGCCAGCAGAACAGGGGAGGTGACAGATACGCAGTATTTT
>TRBV11-2|15|-|-|TRBJ2-3
CASNPQKGGLDTQYF
TGTGCCAGCAACCCACAGAAGGGAGGCTTAGATACGCAGTATTTT
>TRBV6-1|14|many|-|TRBJ2-1
CASRNRSLYNEQFF
TGTGCCAGCAGAAACAGGTCCCTCTACAATGAGCAGTTCTTC
>TRBV11-2|15|-|TRBD1|TRBJ1-2
CANSLEGASGGGYTF
TGTGCTAACAGCTTAGAGGGGGCCAGTGGCGGTGGCTACACCTTT
>TRBV18|16|-|TRBD1|TRBJ1-6
CASSLYTGGDNSPLHF
TGTGCCAGCTCACTCTACACAGGGGGGGATAATTCACCCCTCCACTTT
>TRBV29-1|16|many|TRBD2|TRBJ2-5
CSASGVTSGIQETQYF
TGCAGCGCCTCTGGCGTGACTAGCGGAATTCAAGAGACCCAGTACTTC
>TRBV28|15|-|TRBD2|TRBJ2-7
CVSTNRLAGTNEQYF
TGTGTCAGCACCAATAGACTAGCGGGGACTAACGAGCAGTACTTC
>TRBV29-1|13|many|TRBD2|TRBJ2-7
CSVTGTSVNEQYF
TGCAGCGTGACGGGGACTAGCGTCAACGAGCAGTACTTC
>TRBV7-9|14|many|-|TRBJ2-7
CASSSQGKFYEQYF
TGTGCCAGCAGCTCTCAGGGAAAGTTCTACGAGCAGTACTTC
>TRBV28|16|-|-|TRBJ2-7
CASSYSHPGASYEQYF
TGTGCCAGCTCCTATTCCCACCCCGGGGCAAGCTACGAGCAGTACTTC
>TRBV14|13|-|TRBD1|TRBJ2-1
CAGSQAGTLFRGF
TGTGCCGGCAGCCAGGCCGGGACGTTGTTCAGGGGGTTC
>TRBV5-1|13|-|-|TRBJ1-4
CSSSPGANEKLFF
TGCTCCAGCAGCCCGGGAGCGAACGAAAAACTGTTTTTT
>TRBV6-6|18|-|TRBD2|TRBJ2-7
CASSYPRCSAAGVCEQYF
TGTGCCAGTAGTTACCCCCGCTGCTCTGCAGCGGGAGTTTGCGAGCAGTACTTC
>TRBV28|13|many|-|TRBJ2-7
CASSPRLSYEQYF
TGTGCCAGCAGTCCCCGACTATCTTACGAGCAGTACTTC
>TRBV20-1|17|-|-|TRBJ2-3
CSARTRGSSLKTDTQYF
TGCAGTGCTAGGACTAGAGGGAGCTCCTTAAAGACAGATACGCAGTATTTT
>TRBV29-1|14|-|TRBD2|TRBJ2-1
CSARRREDRVEQFF
TGCAGCGCCCGCCGGCGGGAGGACCGGGTTGAGCAGTTCTTC
>TRBV6-5|14|-|-|TRBJ2-3
CASSLRGITDAQYF
TGTGCCAGCAGTCTACGAGGGATCACAGATGCGCAATATTTT
>TRBV28|14|-|TRBD2|TRBJ2-1
CVSSLAGGLFVQFF
TGTGTCAGCAGTCTAGCGGGAGGGCTCTTTGTGCAGTTCTTC
>TRBV6-2/TRBV6-3|17|many|TRBD2|TRBJ2-1
CASSTTFSGRSYNEQFF
TGTGCCAGCAGTACCACCTTTAGCGGGAGGTCTTACAATGAGCAGTTCTTC
>TRBV20-1|14|-|TRBD1|TRBJ1-2
CSASSGQVGYGYTF
TGCAGTGCTAGCTCAGGACAGGTCGGCTATGGCTACACCTTC
>TRBV28|15|many|-|TRBJ2-1
CASSRVTISYNEQFF
TGTGCCAGCAGTCGCGTGACCATTTCCTACAATGAGCAGTTCTTC
>TRBV11-2|15|few|TRBD2|TRBJ2-2
CASSLGLAGPRELFF
TGTGCCAGCAGCTTGGGGCTAGCGGGTCCCCGGGAGCTGTTTTTT
>TRBV11-2|13|-|-|TRBJ1-2
CASTPTHNYGCAF
TGTGCCAGCACCCCGACCCATAACTATGGCTGCGCCTTC
>TRBV5-1|14|many|-|TRBJ2-7
CASSLVRGAGEQYF
TGCGCCAGCAGCTTGGTCAGGGGAGCTGGCGAGCAGTACTTC
>TRBV25-1|17|-|TRBD1|TRBJ1-2
CGSSEDSGTVLNYGYTF
TGTGGCAGCAGTGAGGATTCCGGGACAGTGCTTAACTATGGCTACACCTTC
>TRBV29-1|12|-|-|TRBJ2-2
CNAGWGAGELFF
TGCAACGCCGGATGGGGCGCCGGGGAGCTGTTTTTT
>TRBV6-6|16|-|-|TRBJ1-6
CASNSPVRGMDSPLHF
TGTGCCAGCAATTCGCCTGTACGGGGAATGGATTCACCCCTACACTTT
>TRBV6-5|16|-|TRBD1|TRBJ2-3
CANSYRGRRTSDTQYF
TGTGCCAACAGTTACAGGGGCAGGAGAACTTCAGATACGCAGTATTTT
>TRBV29-1|12|many|-|TRBJ1-3
CSHTSEGDTIYF
TGCAGCCATACCTCTGAGGGGGACACCATATATTTT
>TRBV6-6|12|-|-|TRBJ2-7
CPTSPNSYEQYF
TGTCCCACCAGTCCTAACTCCTACGAGCAGTACTTC
>TRBV6-5|19|-|-|TRBJ2-2
CASSPSPTGVGINVGELLF
TGTGCCAGCAGCCCCTCCCCGACAGGTGTCGGGATTAACGTCGGGGAGCTGTTATTC
>TRBV4-1|17|-|TRBD2|TRBJ2-7
CASSRTAPSCGSYEQYF
TGCGCCAGCAGCCGAACCGCCCCGAGTTGCGGGAGTTACGAGCAGTACTTC
>TRBV7-8|16|-|TRBD2|TRBJ2-1
CASSLVGASGSNEQSF
TGTGCCAGCAGCTTAGTTGGGGCTAGCGGGAGTAATGAGCAGTCCTTC
>TRBV10-2|15|many|-|TRBJ2-1
CASSDLPGGNNEQFF
TGCGCCAGCAGTGATCTGCCAGGGGGGAACAATGAGCAGTTCTTC
>TRBV5-1|14|-|-|TRBJ1-5
CASSHNGRSDTQHF
TGCGCCAGCAGTCACAACGGGAGGTCCGATACGCAGCATTTT
>TRBV6-1|15|-|-|TRBJ2-7
CASSDETGRPYEQYF
TGTGCCAGCAGTGATGAGACCGGGAGACCCTACGAGCAATACTTC